The next 13 T cell receptor beta chains were all read from a single sample in a study of T-cell memory formation after mild COVID-19. TCRdb independently ran MiXCR on the 5' RACE reads; one entry per CDR3 protein. The data contain 200,000 to 300,000 distinct CDR3 sequences, approximately 15% of them singletons. The sequenced material came from PBMCs or a T cell subset sorted from them (not recorded which). The receptors derive from a man in his late teens or twenties who had mild COVID-19 (a few samples of this study predate the infection). Cell type and time point are not known.

The chain uses TRBV5-1 and TRBJ2-1; possibly TRBD1 for D (6 bases). Germline V gene lookup returns CDR1 SGHRS and CDR2 YFSETQ. The CDR3 consists of 14 residues. V was cut by 5 bases and J by 5 bases, with 14 bases left in between. CDR3 amino acids: CASRTLNRDNEQFF. The CDR3 DNA reads as TGCGCCAGCAGGACCCTAAACAGGGACAATGAGCAGTTCTTC.

This clonotype was seen more than once but under ten times. The CDR3 DNA sequence: TGTGCCAGCAGCGTCCAGGGCGATGGGCCCCAGCATTTT. It translates to CASSVQGDGPQHF. The V gene is TRBV7-8, the J gene TRBJ1-5; the D gene is possibly TRBD1 (5 bases). Germline V gene lookup returns CDR1 SGHVS and CDR2 FQNEAQ. The CDR3 is 13 amino acids. The V end was cut by 5 bases, the J end by 9 bases, with 14 bases between.

The rearrangement links TRBV11-1 to TRBJ2-5, with 7 bases fitting TRBD1. Per the germline V gene, CDR1 is SGHAT and CDR2 is FQDESV (reference sequence). The length of the CDR3 is 14 residues. J was trimmed by 0 bases and V by 5 bases; bases with no gene match: 3. The CDR3 coding sequence is TGTGCCAGCAGCGAGGGACAGTACCAAGAGACCCAGTACTTC. It specifies CASSEGQYQETQYF.

This clonotype was picked up a small number of times. The V and J genes are TRBV5-1 and TRBJ1-3, with D possibly TRBD1 on 6 matching bases. Germline V gene lookup returns CDR1 SGHRS and CDR2 YFSETQ. The ends were cut back, 0 bases at V and 7 bases at J, with 17 bases in the middle. This CDR3 is built from 16 residues. CDR3 in DNA: TGCGCCAGCAGCTTGGACGCAGGGACAACGGCGAACACCATATATTTT. This codes for CASSLDAGTTANTIYF.

This chain connects TRBV6-6 to TRBJ1-2; D is uncertain. This CDR3 comprises 10 residues. Germline-derived CDR1 and CDR2 are MNHNY and SVGAGI (reference sequence). V shed 2 bases and J shed 10 bases, with 5 bases lying between them. CDR3: CASSYVDYTF. DNA of the CDR3: TGTGCCAGCAGTTACGTGGACTACACCTTC.

CDR3 sequence (DNA): TGTGCCAGCAGCAAAGGATGGCCGGACAGGCCCCAACAGTTCTTC. This encodes CASSKGWPDRPQQFF. The chain combines TRBV21-1 with TRBJ2-1; the table's D call, TRBD1, was not checked against the DNA. TRBV21-1 has pseudogene status. CDR3 length: 15 residues.

V usage is TRBV6-1 and J usage is TRBJ1-2, with 7 bases matching TRBD1. Trimming removed 3 bases from V and 4 bases from J; junction bases left unmatched: 8. Per the germline V gene, CDR1 is MNHNS and CDR2 is SASEGT. The CDR3 length is 15 residues. The CDR3 DNA follows: TGTGCCAGCAGTGACCTCGGGACAGACACCTATGGCTACACCTTC. Translation: CASSDLGTDTYGYTF.

V gene TRBV19 combines with J gene TRBJ2-3, with 7 bases that match TRBD2. Trimming took 9 bases from V and 4 from J; bases not matched to a gene: 13. This CDR3 is built from 15 residues. The V gene's germline CDR1 is LNHDA and CDR2 SQIVND (reference sequence). The CDR3 protein is CASLAGRGGSDTQYF. The CDR3 DNA sequence: TGTGCCAGCCTGGCAGGGAGGGGAGGATCAGATACGCAGTATTTT.

V gene TRBV6-1 combines with J gene TRBJ2-1; D tentatively fits TRBD1 or TRBD2 (6 bases each). V lost 3 bases and J 9 bases, leaving 33 bases between the germline ends. This CDR3 contains 20 residues. CDR1 and CDR2 (germline): MNHNS, SASEGT. CDR3 nucleotides: TGTGCCAGCAGTGAGGCCTTGGGGGGCGGTAAAACCCTGACTCCTTTTGAGCAGTTCTTC. As protein: CASSEALGGGKTLTPFEQFF.

CDR3 loop: CASSLRGTTQETQYF. The CDR3 DNA reads TGTGCCAGCAGTTTACGGGGGACCACTCAAGAGACCCAGTACTTC. The gene calls are TRBV12-3 or TRBV12-4 and TRBJ2-5, with D perhaps TRBD2 (6 bases). The CDR3 length is 15 residues. V was cut by 2 bases and J by 2 bases, with 12 bases left in between.

V gene TRBV24-1 combines with J gene TRBJ1-5; no clear D. This CDR3 contains 13 residues. CDR1 is KGHDR and CDR2 is SFDVKD in the germline V gene. Trimming left V 9 bases short and J 4 bases short, with 12 bases between. In nucleotides, the CDR3 is TGTGCCACCGTTCGCCCGGGGAATCAGCCCCAGCATTTT. Translation gives CATVRPGNQPQHF.

This clonotype was recorded many times. This sequence joins TRBV12-3 or TRBV12-4 and TRBJ2-1; 7 bases are a match to TRBD1. The CDR3 length is 14 residues. J was trimmed by 9 bases and V by 5 bases; bases with no gene match: 10. CDR3 sequence: CASSSTRKGAEQFF. CDR3 sequence (DNA): TGTGCCAGCAGTAGTACACGGAAGGGGGCTGAGCAGTTCTTC.

The rearrangement joins TRBV4-3 to TRBJ1-1; tentatively, D is TRBD1 (5 bases). The V gene lost 0 bases and the J gene lost 5 bases, with 13 bases spanning the gap. This CDR3 region has 15 residues. Germline-derived CDR1 and CDR2 are LGHNA and YSLEER. CDR3 region: CASSQDIGGRTEAFF. CDR3 coding DNA: TGCGCCAGCAGCCAAGATATCGGGGGGAGGACTGAAGCTTTCTTT.